Included here is one TCR beta chain sequence, with context. This CDR3 has 15 residues. Germline V gene sequence: CDR1 SGHVS, CDR2 FQNEAQ. The ends were cut back, 0 bases at V and 6 bases at J, with 14 bases in the middle. The source of the sample is a study of T cell responses to AZD1222 COVID-19 vaccine. This table comes from immunoSEQ multiplex PCR, and its TCRdb copy is limited to in-frame clones, with some not included. This table has around 100,000 clones, less than 95% appearing once. This clonotype was obtained from an adult in good health. The V and J genes are TRBV7-8 and TRBJ1-1; a possible D gene is TRBD1 (5 bases). The sequencing used peripheral blood, collected on day 0 of AZD1222 vaccination. The CDR3 nucleotides read TGTGCCAGCAGCTTAGCTGGTTCAGGGACGTCTGAAGCTTTCTTT. Protein product: CASSLAGSGTSEAFF. Full variable domain (remainder filled in from reference TRBV7-8 and TRBJ1-1): GAGVSQSPRYKVAKRGQDVALRCDPISGHVSLFWYQQALGQGPEFLTYFQNEAQLDKSGLPSDRFFAERPEGSVSTLKIQRTQQEDSAVYLCASSLAGSGTSEAFFGQGTRLTVV.